This T cell receptor beta chain was obtained from a study of T-cell reconstitution after alpha-beta-depleted transplantation in children. Study-level results: A year post-transplant, T-cell counts and diversity derived mostly from newly produced T cells. Some patients owed their high day-60 TCRbeta diversity to surviving recipient T cells and thymic progenitors. Reportedly, alpha-beta T cells present about two months post-transplant originated from several hundred expanded clones of graft origin.

This clonotype was counted between two and nine times. Its target is unknown. The CDR3 is 14 residues long. Germline CDR1 reads DFQATT; CDR2 reads SNEGSKA (reference sequence). V shed 1 base and J shed 1 base, with 9 bases lying between them. Unique molecular identifiers were incorporated during preparation of the TCRbeta library. TCRdb itself ran the PCR reads through MiXCR, one entry per CDR3 protein. The sample consists of 25,000 or so distinct CDR3 sequences, 15% to 20% of them appearing once. This specimen was PBMCs, mostly from graft donor cells, taken 60 days after TCRalphabeta/CD19-depleted stem cell transplant. The chain links TRBV20-1 to TRBJ2-3; D is ambiguous. The sequence was obtained from a male patient between 2 and 10 years old who had a stem cell transplant for acute lymphoblastic leukemia, so the T cells may come from the graft donor. This CDR3 reads CSARGAVGTDTQYF. CDR3 coding DNA: TGCAGTGCTAGAGGGGCAGTGGGCACAGATACGCAGTATTTT.